Given below is one T cell receptor (beta chain) in context. This entry belongs to a study of cytomegalovirus exposure and HLA in healthy donors. PCR was performed using 60 Vbeta and 13 Jbeta primers. Generated by immunoSEQ multiplex PCR, the TCRdb table keeps only in-frame clones and is missing some. Of about 130,000 clones listed, around 80% are singletons. Germline V CDR1 and CDR2: MNHEY, SMNVEV (reference sequence). V was trimmed by 5 bases and J by 6 bases, leaving 19 bases between them. CDR3 length equals 15 residues. The sample taken for sequencing was PBMCs. The rearrangement links TRBV27 to TRBJ1-2, with D tentatively TRBD1 (5 bases). This receptor was obtained from a man in his fifties in good health and CMV-seronegative. The CDR3 here is CASSLLAQGNHGYTF. The CDR3 bases are TGTGCCAGCAGTCTGTTAGCCCAGGGAAATCATGGCTACACCTTC.